This T cell receptor (beta chain) stems from a study of Ad26.COV2.S vaccination and SARS-CoV-2 variants. Study summary: Ad26.COV2.S shots went into the muscle once or twice, 56 days apart.

In this sample, this clone turned up once. Measured with immunoSEQ multiplex PCR; TCRdb has only the in-frame clones, and not every one. This table has hundreds of thousands of clones, roughly nine tenths appearing once. Specified treatment: some 20 received Ad26.COV2.S at low or high dose, single or two shots; roughly 5 received placebo; per-sample allocation not given. Vaccine and placebo recipients were sampled on day 63 after the first injection. The TCR originated in a person aged 18-65 years who received the Ad26.COV2.S COVID-19 vaccine or a placebo. Sequencing used peripheral blood, obtained in a trial of Ad26.COV2.S vaccine versus placebo.

CDR3 DNA: TGTGCCAGCAGTTCGATCTACCAGGGCTACAATGAGCAGTTCTTC. Its translation is CASSSIYQGYNEQFF. The chain has TRBV6-2 or TRBV6-3 and TRBJ2-1; TRBD1 is a possible D gene (5 bases). Germline values: CDR1 MNHEY, CDR2 SVGEGT. Trimming cost V 4 bases and J 3 bases, with 13 bases left between them. This CDR3 is 15 amino acids long.